The 15 T cell receptor beta chains presented below share a single source sample, sequenced in a study of blood T cell repertoires in COVID-19. The repertoire was sequenced with immunoSEQ multiplex PCR; TCRdb's copy has only in-frame clones and lacks some. Counted here are just over 95,000 clones, around nine tenths occurring once; the ten biggest clones make up just over 5%. The sample taken for sequencing was peripheral blood. The receptor set was obtained from a man aged 50-60 years with acute or convalescent COVID-19.

The genes are TRBV6-5 and TRBJ2-7; 8 bases agree with TRBD2. This CDR3 spans 14 amino acids. Germline lookup yields CDR1 MNHEY and CDR2 SVGAGI. After removal of 5 bases from V and 0 bases from J, the junction contained 3 bases not matched to a gene. Written as DNA, the CDR3 is TGTGCCAGCAGTCCCGGACTAGCCTCCTACGAGCAGTACTTC. Translated: CASSPGLASYEQYF.

The genes are TRBV7-2 and TRBJ2-5; 11 nucleotides line up with TRBD2. The CDR3 covers 16 residues. V lost 4 bases to trimming and J lost 5 bases; unmatched junction nucleotides: 9. CDR1 and CDR2 from the germline V gene are SGHTA and FQGNSA. CDR3 sequence reads: CASSSDTLAGGETQYF. The CDR3 DNA reads TGTGCCAGCAGCTCCGATACCTTAGCGGGAGGGGAGACCCAGTACTTC. Full variable domain (outside the CDR3, taken from reference TRBV7-2 and TRBJ2-5): GAGVSQSPSNKVTEKGKDVELRCDPISGHTALYWYRQSLGQGLEFLIYFQGNSAPDKSGLPSDRFSAERTGGSVSTLTIQRTQQEDSAVYLCASSSDTLAGGETQYFGPGTRLLVL.

The chain combines TRBV19 with TRBJ1-2, with 12 positions matching TRBD1. Germline CDR1 and CDR2: LNHDA and SQIVND (reference sequence). CDR3 length equals 15 residues. The V segment lost 4 bases and the J segment 8 bases; nucleotides outside the gene matches: 8. The CDR3 is CASSTPGQGAPGYTF. Written as DNA, the CDR3 is TGTGCCAGTAGTACTCCGGGACAGGGGGCGCCCGGCTACACCTTC.

This chain connects TRBV5-4 to TRBJ2-7; 7 nucleotides match TRBD2. The CDR3 is made up of 14 amino acids. CDR1 and CDR2 from the germline V gene are SGHNT and YYREEE (reference sequence). V lost 1 base to trimming and J lost 6 bases; unmatched junction nucleotides: 7. The CDR3 here is CASSLRREAGEQYF. DNA of the CDR3: TGTGCCAGCAGCTTGAGACGGGAGGCGGGCGAGCAGTACTTC.

This chain connects TRBV5-5 to TRBJ2-3; TRBD2 matches at 11 bases. This CDR3 has 14 residues. From germline, CDR1 is SGHKS and CDR2 YYEKEE (reference sequence). V lost 7 bases and J lost 2; bases outside the gene matches: 3. In nucleotides, the CDR3 is TGTGCCAGCCGGACTAGCGGGTACACAGATACGCAGTATTTT. Its protein product is CASRTSGYTDTQYF.

J is TRBJ2-2 and V is TRBV5-1; the D gene is possibly TRBD2 (6 bases). V lost 3 bases and J 7 bases, leaving 13 bases between the germline ends. The germline V gene encodes CDR1 SGHRS and CDR2 YFSETQ. The CDR3 has 14 residues. The CDR3 protein is CASSWGTEDGELFF. The CDR3 region has the DNA TGCGCCAGCAGCTGGGGGACTGAGGACGGGGAGCTGTTTTTT.

V and J are TRBV9 and TRBJ2-7; 8 bases align to TRBD2. The CDR3 is made up of 17 amino acids. Germline trimming cut 0 bases from V and 5 bases from J; bases unmatched to any gene: 13. Looked up from germline, CDR1 is SGDLS and CDR2 is YYNGEE. The CDR3 region is CASSVARLAGLYHEQYF. In DNA, the CDR3 is TGTGCCAGCAGCGTAGCTCGTCTAGCGGGCCTGTACCACGAGCAGTACTTC.

The chain recombines TRBV29-1 with TRBJ2-2; D ambiguous. This CDR3 has 12 residues. The V gene lost 7 bases and the J gene lost 1 base, with 7 bases spanning the gap. Per germline, CDR1 SQVTM and CDR2 ANQGSEA. CDR3 region: CSGFKNTGELFF. As DNA, the CDR3 is TGCAGCGGTTTTAAGAACACCGGGGAGCTGTTTTTT.

In regard to this clone: Different DNA sequences within this sample yield the same CDR3. The chain recombines TRBV5-8 with TRBJ1-5, with unresolved D. Per germline, CDR1 SGHTS and CDR2 YDEGEE. CDR3 size: 14 residues. Trimming stripped 2 bases from V and 1 base from J, with 7 bases between. CDR3 loop: CASSLLVSNQPQHF. The CDR3 DNA reads as TGTGCCAGCAGCTTACTAGTAAGCAATCAGCCCCAGCATTTT.

V usage is TRBV19 and J usage is TRBJ2-7, with D tentatively TRBD2 (5 bases). Trimming removed 3 bases at V and 1 base at J, with 19 bases between. Germline values: CDR1 LNHDA, CDR2 SQIVND (reference sequence). This CDR3 spans 17 amino acids. The CDR3 sequence: CASSMSPGSPGSYEQYF. The CDR3, as DNA: TGTGCCAGTAGTATGTCGCCAGGTTCTCCGGGGTCCTACGAGCAGTACTTC.

This sequence joins TRBV3-1 (or the pseudogene TRBV3-2) and TRBJ1-2; a weak D match, TRBD1 (6 bases). From germline, CDR1 is LGHDT and CDR2 YNNKEL (reference sequence). CDR3 length: 14 residues. Trimming pared 5 bases from V and 4 bases from J, leaving 14 bases between. The CDR3 coding sequence is TGTGCCAGCAGCACTAGAGACAGGAGCTATGGCTACACCTTC. It codes for CASSTRDRSYGYTF.

The chain recombines TRBV19 with TRBJ2-1, with TRBD2 identical over 8 bases. The ends lost 5 bases at V and 4 bases at J; junction bases unmatched: 10. From germline, CDR1 is LNHDA and CDR2 SQIVND (reference sequence). The CDR3 sequence is 16 residues long. The CDR3 DNA sequence: TGTGCCAGTAGTGTGGAAGCGGGAGTGGGATACAATGAGCAGTTCTTC. Its protein is CASSVEAGVGYNEQFF. The entire variable domain, with the rest obtained from reference TRBV19 and TRBJ2-1, is as follows: DGGITQSPKYLFRKEGQNVTLSCEQNLNHDAMYWYRQDPGQGLRLIYYSQIVNDFQKGDIAEGYSVSREKKESFPLTVTSAQKNPTAFYLCASSVEAGVGYNEQFFGPGTRLTVL.

The chain recombines TRBV7-2 with TRBJ1-2; D is unclear. The CDR3 contains 13 residues. Deletions cut 2 bases from V and 5 bases from J, with 9 bases between. The germline gives CDR1 SGHTA, CDR2 FQGNSA. The CDR3 bases are TGTGCCAGCAGCTTATGGCGAGGTTATGGCTACACCTTC. It codes for CASSLWRGYGYTF.

The V gene is TRBV7-9, the J gene TRBJ1-2; D might be TRBD1 (6 bases). The germline V gene has CDR1 SEHNR and CDR2 FQNEAQ (reference sequence). The CDR3 has 15 amino acids. V lost 6 bases and J lost 7, with 21 bases in between. The CDR3 loop is CASSQTQGPGSGYTF. CDR3 coding DNA: TGTGCCAGCAGTCAAACACAGGGCCCGGGTTCTGGCTACACCTTC. Full variable domain (missing parts from reference TRBV7-9 and TRBJ1-2): DTGVSQNPRHKITKRGQNVTFRCDPISEHNRLYWYRQTLGQGPEFLTYFQNEAQLEKSRLLSDRFSAERPKGSFSTLEIQRTEQGDSAMYLCASSQTQGPGSGYTFGSGTRLTVV.

J is TRBJ1-2 and V is TRBV5-5; 10 nucleotides line up with TRBD1. V lost 0 bases and J lost 5; bases outside the gene matches: 7. Germline values: CDR1 SGHKS, CDR2 YYEKEE (reference sequence). This CDR3 spans 16 amino acids. The CDR3 DNA is TGTGCCAGCAGCTTGGGGGGACAGGGGCCCGGGTATGGCTACACCTTC. Translating it yields CASSLGGQGPGYGYTF.